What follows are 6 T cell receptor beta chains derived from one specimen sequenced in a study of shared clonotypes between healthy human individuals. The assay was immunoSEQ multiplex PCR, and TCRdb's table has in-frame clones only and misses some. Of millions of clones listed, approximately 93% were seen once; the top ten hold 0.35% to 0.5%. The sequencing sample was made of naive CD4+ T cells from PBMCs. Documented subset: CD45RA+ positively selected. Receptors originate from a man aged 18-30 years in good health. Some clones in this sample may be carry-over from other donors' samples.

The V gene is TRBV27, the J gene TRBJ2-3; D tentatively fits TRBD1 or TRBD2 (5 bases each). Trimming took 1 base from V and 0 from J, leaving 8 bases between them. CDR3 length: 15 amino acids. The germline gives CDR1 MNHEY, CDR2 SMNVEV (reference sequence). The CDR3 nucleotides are TGTGCCAGCAGTTTATTAGGGACCAGCACAGATACGCAGTATTTT. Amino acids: CASSLLGTSTDTQYF.

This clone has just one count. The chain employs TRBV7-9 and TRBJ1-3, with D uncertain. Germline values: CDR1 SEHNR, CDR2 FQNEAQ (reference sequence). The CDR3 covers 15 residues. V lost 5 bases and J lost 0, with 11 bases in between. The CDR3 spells CASSPIGTSGNTIYF. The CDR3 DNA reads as TGTGCCAGCAGCCCAATTGGAACCTCTGGAAACACCATATATTTT.

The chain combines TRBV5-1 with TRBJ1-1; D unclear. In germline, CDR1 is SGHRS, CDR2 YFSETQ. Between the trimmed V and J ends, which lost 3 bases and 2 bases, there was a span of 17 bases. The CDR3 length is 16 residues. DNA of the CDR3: TGCGCCAGCAGCTGGTGGGCATCCAATGAAAACACTGAAGCTTTCTTT. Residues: CASSWWASNENTEAFF.

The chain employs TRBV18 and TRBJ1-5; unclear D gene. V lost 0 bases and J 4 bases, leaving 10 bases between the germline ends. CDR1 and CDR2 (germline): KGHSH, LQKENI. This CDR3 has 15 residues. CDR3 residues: CASSPPAGLNQPQHF. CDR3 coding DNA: TGTGCCAGCTCACCACCGGCGGGCCTGAATCAGCCCCAGCATTTT.

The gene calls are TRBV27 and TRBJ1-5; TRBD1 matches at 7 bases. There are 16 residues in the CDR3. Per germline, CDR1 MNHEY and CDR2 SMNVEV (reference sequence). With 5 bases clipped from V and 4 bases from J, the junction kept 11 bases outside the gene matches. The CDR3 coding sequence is TGTGCCAGCAGTCCTAACAACAGGGGTGGGAATCAGCCCCAGCATTTT. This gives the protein CASSPNNRGGNQPQHF.

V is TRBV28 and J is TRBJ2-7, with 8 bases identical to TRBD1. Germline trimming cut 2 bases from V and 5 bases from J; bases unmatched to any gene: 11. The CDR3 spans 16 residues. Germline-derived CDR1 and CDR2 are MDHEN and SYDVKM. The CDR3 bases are TGTGCCAGCAGTTTAAGTAACAGGGGGGTGTTCCACGAGCAGTACTTC. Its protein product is CASSLSNRGVFHEQYF.